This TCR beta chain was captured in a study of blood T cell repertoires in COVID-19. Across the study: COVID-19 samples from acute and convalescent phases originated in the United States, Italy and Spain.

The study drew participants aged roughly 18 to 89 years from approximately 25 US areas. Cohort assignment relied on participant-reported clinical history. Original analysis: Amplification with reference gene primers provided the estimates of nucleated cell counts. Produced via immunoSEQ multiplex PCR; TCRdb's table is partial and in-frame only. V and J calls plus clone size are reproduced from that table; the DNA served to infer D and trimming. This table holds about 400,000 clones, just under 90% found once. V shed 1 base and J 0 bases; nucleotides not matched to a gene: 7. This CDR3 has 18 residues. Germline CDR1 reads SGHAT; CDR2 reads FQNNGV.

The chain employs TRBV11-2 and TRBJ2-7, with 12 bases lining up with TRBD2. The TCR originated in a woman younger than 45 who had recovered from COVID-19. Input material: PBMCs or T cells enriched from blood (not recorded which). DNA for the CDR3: TGTGCCAGCAGCTTAGTGCTAGCGGGGGGGTGGAGCTCCTACGAGCAGTACTTC. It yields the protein CASSLVLAGGWSSYEQYF.